This record looks at one T cell receptor (beta chain) sequence and its context. The antigen remains undetermined. These data come from a study of OX40 agonist ivuxolimab in advanced cancers. Across the study: Patients' therapy was ivuxolimab, an antibody that acts as an agonist of OX40 (CD134). Prior anti-PD-1, anti-PD-L1 or anti-CTLA-4 therapy did not bar entry, and approximately 40% had some. Partial responses were seen in three patients, one with hepatocellular carcinoma and two with cutaneous melanoma.

Overall study results and limits: Also showing low normalized T-cell clonal expansion were some of the nonresponders.

The data were produced by immunoSEQ multiplex PCR, yet TCRdb's version contains in-frame clones alone and is incomplete. The data show roughly 38,000 clones, with just under 90% seen just once and approximately 35% held by the top ten. Germline lookup yields CDR1 LNHDA and CDR2 SQIVND (reference sequence). The V gene lost 6 bases and the J gene lost 0 bases, with 5 bases spanning the gap. CDR3 length: 13 amino acids. This clonotype originated in an adult with an advanced solid tumor such as melanoma, head and neck, liver or kidney cancer. The V call is TRBV19, the J call TRBJ2-2; possible D gene TRBD1, 5 bases. Material: CD4+ or CD8+ T cells sorted from blood, obtained in a trial of the OX40 agonist ivuxolimab. Here the CDR3 reads CASRDTNTGELFF. For the CDR3, the DNA is TGTGCCAGTAGGGACACGAACACCGGGGAGCTGTTTTTT. Filled out from reference TRBV19 and TRBJ2-2, the complete variable domain reads DGGITQSPKYLFRKEGQNVTLSCEQNLNHDAMYWYRQDPGQGLRLIYYSQIVNDFQKGDIAEGYSVSREKKESFPLTVTSAQKNPTAFYLCASRDTNTGELFFGEGSRLTVL.